This T cell receptor (beta chain) was identified during a study of metastatic and nonmetastatic thyroid tumors. Study as a whole: Repertoires from blood and tumor or nodule tissue of malignant and benign thyroid patients were compared. Findings of the study overall: Malignant tumors reportedly showed significantly higher TCR beta diversity than benign nodules in both blood and tumor.

All patients were treatment-naive before thyroid surgery. The V and J ends lost 5 bases and 5 bases respectively, with 12 bases between them. The CDR3 totals 13 residues. CDR1 and CDR2 from the germline V gene are SGHTA and FQGTGA. TCRdb recomputed clones from the PCR reads via MiXCR. The sample holds around 65,000 clones, 12% to 15% seen once. At least ten counts were recorded for this clone. What it recognizes is unknown. The sequencing sample was made of blood. The origin of this receptor is a male donor with papillary thyroid cancer or a benign thyroid nodule (not recorded which). Some clones in this sample may be carry-over from other donors' samples. The rearrangement links TRBV7-3 to TRBJ2-5; D is ambiguous. The CDR3 sequence: CASSRSRAETQYF. The CDR3 coding sequence is TGTGCCAGCAGCCGCTCCCGTGCGGAGACCCAGTACTTC. Combining the CDR3 with reference TRBV7-3 and TRBJ2-5 gives the whole variable domain GAGVSQTPSNKVTEKGKYVELRCDPISGHTALYWYRQSLGQGPEFLIYFQGTGAADDSGLPNDRFFAVRPEGSVSTLKIQRTERGDSAVYLCASSRSRAETQYFGPGTRLLVL.